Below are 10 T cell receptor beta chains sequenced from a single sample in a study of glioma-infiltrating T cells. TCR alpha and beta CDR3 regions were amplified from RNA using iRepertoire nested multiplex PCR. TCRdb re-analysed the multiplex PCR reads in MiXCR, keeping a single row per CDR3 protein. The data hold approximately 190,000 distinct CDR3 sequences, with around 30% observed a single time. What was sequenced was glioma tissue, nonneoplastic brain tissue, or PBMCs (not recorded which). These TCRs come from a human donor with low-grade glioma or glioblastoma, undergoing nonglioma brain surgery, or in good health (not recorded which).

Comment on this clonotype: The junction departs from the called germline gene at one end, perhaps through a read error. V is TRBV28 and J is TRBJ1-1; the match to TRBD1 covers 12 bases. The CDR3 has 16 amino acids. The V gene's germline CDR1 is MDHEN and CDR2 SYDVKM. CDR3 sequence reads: CASSPGTGGPSTEAFF. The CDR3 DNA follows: TGTGCCAGCAGTCCCGGGACAGGGGGCCCAAGCACTGAAGCCTTCTTT.

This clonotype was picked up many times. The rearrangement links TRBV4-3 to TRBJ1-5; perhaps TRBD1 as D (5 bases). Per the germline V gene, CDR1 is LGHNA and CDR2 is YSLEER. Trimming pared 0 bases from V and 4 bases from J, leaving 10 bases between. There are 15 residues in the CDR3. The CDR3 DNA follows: TGCGCCAGCAGCCAAGATACGGGGGTGAATCAGCCCCAGCATTTT. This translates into CASSQDTGVNQPQHF.

For the CDR3, the DNA is TGTGCCAGCAGCGTAGACCGGGAGAAGCAGTTCTTC. Its translation is CASSVDREKQFF. This chain connects TRBV9 to TRBJ2-1; TRBD2 might be the D (6 bases). The germline V gene encodes CDR1 SGDLS and CDR2 YYNGEE. CDR3 length: 12 residues. Trimming cost V 0 bases and J 11 bases, with 9 bases left between them.

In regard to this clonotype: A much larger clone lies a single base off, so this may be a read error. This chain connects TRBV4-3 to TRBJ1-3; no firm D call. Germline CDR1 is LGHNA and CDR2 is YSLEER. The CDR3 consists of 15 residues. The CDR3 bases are TGCGCCAGCAGTCCCATGGGGTTAATCGGAAACTCCATATATTTT. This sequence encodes CASSPMGLIGNSIYF.

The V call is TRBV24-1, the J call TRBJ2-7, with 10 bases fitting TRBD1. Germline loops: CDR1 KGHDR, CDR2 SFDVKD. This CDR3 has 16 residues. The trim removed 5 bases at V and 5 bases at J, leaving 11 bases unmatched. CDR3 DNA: TGTGCCACCAGTGGAGTAATTGGGACAGGGGCCCACGAGCAGTACTTC. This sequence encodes CATSGVIGTGAHEQYF.

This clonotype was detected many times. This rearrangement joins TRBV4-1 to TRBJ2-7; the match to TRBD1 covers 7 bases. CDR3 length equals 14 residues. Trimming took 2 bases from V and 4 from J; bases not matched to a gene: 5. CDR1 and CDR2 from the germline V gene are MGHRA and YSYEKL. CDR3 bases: TGCGCCAGCAGCCAACGACAGGGTGGTTACGAGCAGTACTTC. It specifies CASSQRQGGYEQYF.

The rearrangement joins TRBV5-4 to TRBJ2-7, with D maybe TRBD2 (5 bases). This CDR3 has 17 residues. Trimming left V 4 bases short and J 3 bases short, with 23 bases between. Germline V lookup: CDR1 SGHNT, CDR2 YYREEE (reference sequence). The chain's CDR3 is CASSTPPGLKLFYEQYF. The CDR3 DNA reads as TGTGCCAGCAGCACCCCTCCCGGACTGAAGCTATTCTACGAGCAGTACTTC.

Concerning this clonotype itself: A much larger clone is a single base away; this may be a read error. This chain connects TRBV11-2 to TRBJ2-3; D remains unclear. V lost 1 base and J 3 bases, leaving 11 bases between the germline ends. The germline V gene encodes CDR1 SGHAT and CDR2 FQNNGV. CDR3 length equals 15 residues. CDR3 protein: CASSLVLERTDTQYF. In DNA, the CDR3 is TGTGCCAGCAGCTTAGTGCTGGAGAGGACAGATACGCAGTATTTT.

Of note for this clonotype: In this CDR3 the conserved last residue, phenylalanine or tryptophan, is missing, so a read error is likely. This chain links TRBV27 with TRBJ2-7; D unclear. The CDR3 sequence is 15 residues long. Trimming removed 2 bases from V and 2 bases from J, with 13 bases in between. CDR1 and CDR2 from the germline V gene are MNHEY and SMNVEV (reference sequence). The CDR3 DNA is TGTGCCAGCAGTTTAACTCGGGCACTCCCCTACGAGCAGTACCTC. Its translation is CASSLTRALPYEQYL.

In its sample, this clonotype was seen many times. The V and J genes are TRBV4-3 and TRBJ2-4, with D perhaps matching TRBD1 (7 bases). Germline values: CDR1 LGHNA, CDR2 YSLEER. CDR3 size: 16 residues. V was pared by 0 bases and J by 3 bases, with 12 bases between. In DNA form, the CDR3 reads TGCGCCAGCAGCCAAGAAGACAGGGAGGACAAAAACATTCAGTACTTC. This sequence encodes CASSQEDREDKNIQYF.